Below, one T cell receptor beta chain is given with its context. Antigen unknown. These data are taken from a study of T cells expressing NK-cell markers. On the study more broadly: One of the eight sequenced donors was seronegative, whereas the other seven were HCMV-seropositive.

General study findings and limits: The HCMV specificity of the expanded NKG2C+ T cell clones stayed unresolved. In a handful of donors, these clonotypes also led the CD3+CD56-NKG2C+ fraction.

CDR3 length: 13 amino acids. The TCR beta cDNA came from 5'RACE template switching with UMIs. For each CDR3 protein, TCRdb gives one entry from its re-call of the 5' RACE reads, without DNA. The table for this sample gives 550,000 or so distinct CDR3 sequences. The genes are TRBV12-3 or TRBV12-4 and TRBJ2-1. Input material: blood T cells: a sorted CD56 or NKG2C T cell subset, CD4+ or CD8+ T cells, or bulk PBMC T cells (not recorded which). This sequence was found in a man aged 18-30 years in good health. The CDR3 is CASISRGNLEQFF.